This entry lists 32 T cell receptor beta chains sequenced from one sample in a study of shared clonotypes between healthy human individuals. Libraries were prepared by immunoSEQ multiplex PCR; TCRdb keeps only in-frame clonotypes and omits some of them. The sample contains roughly 1.4 million clones, approximately 98.5% of which appear only once. The sample comprised naive CD4+ T cells sorted from blood. Specified subset: CD45RA+ positively selected. The receptors come from a young man in good health.

This clone was picked up one time. This chain joins TRBV9 and TRBJ2-2; 9 bases are shared with TRBD1. V lost 2 bases, J lost 4 bases, and 3 bases stayed unmatched. Germline values: CDR1 SGDLS, CDR2 YYNGEE. CDR3 length equals 15 residues. The CDR3 loop reads CASSVQQGATGELFF. The CDR3, as DNA: TGTGCCAGCAGCGTGCAACAGGGGGCCACCGGGGAGCTGTTTTTT.

The V and J genes are TRBV6-8 and TRBJ2-7; D is undetermined. The CDR3 sequence is 12 residues long. V was trimmed by 6 bases and J by 6 bases, leaving 12 bases between them. The V gene's germline CDR1 is MNHGY and CDR2 SAAAGT. CDR3 sequence: CASSPGRSEQYF. The CDR3 coding sequence is TGTGCCAGCAGCCCAGGTCGGTCCGAGCAGTACTTC.

The rearrangement links TRBV6-6 to TRBJ2-1; the match to TRBD2 covers 8 bases. The CDR3 spans 15 residues. Germline lookup yields CDR1 MNHNY and CDR2 SVGAGI (reference sequence). Trimming took 10 bases from V and 8 from J; bases not matched to a gene: 16. The CDR3 sequence is CATRAGVGFSDEQFF. The CDR3 DNA follows: TGTGCCACAAGAGCGGGAGTCGGGTTCTCCGATGAGCAGTTCTTC.

The V call is TRBV2, the J call TRBJ1-5, with 9 bases fitting TRBD1. After removal of 6 bases from V and 4 bases from J, the junction contained 7 bases not matched to a gene. Germline V gene data show CDR1 as SNHLY and CDR2 as FYNNEI. The CDR3 totals 15 residues. CDR3 sequence: CASSPGQGGNQPQHF. As DNA, the CDR3 is TGTGCCAGCAGCCCGGGACAGGGTGGTAATCAGCCCCAGCATTTT.

J is TRBJ2-6 and V is TRBV29-1; the D gene is possibly TRBD1 (6 bases). CDR1 is SQVTM, CDR2 ANQGSEA, per germline. V lost 3 bases and J lost 0, with 12 bases in between. This CDR3 contains 16 residues. This CDR3 reads CSVDAGASSGANVLTF. The CDR3 bases are TGCAGCGTTGATGCAGGGGCCAGCTCTGGGGCCAACGTCCTGACTTTC.

The chain carries TRBV10-3 and TRBJ2-1, with 12 bases matching TRBD2. Germline loops: CDR1 ENHRY, CDR2 SYGVKD. Trimming cost V 10 bases and J 12 bases; bases outside gene matches: 10. The CDR3 has 13 residues. CDR3 region: CASGLAGRGSQFF. DNA for the CDR3: TGTGCCAGCGGACTAGCGGGACGGGGGTCGCAGTTCTTC.

This clone appeared once. The chain combines TRBV5-1 with TRBJ1-1; D gene unclear. The CDR3 is 14 amino acids. Germline values: CDR1 SGHRS, CDR2 YFSETQ. V was clipped by 0 bases and J by 1 base, with 7 bases between them. CDR3 sequence: CASSLDPKNTEAFF. The CDR3 DNA follows: TGCGCCAGCAGCTTGGACCCAAAGAACACTGAAGCTTTCTTT.

This chain uses TRBV27 with TRBJ2-3; no clear D. V was trimmed by 2 bases and J by 0 bases, leaving 3 bases between them. CDR1 and CDR2 (germline): MNHEY, SMNVEV (reference sequence). The CDR3 covers 13 residues. CDR3 residues: CASSLRSTDTQYF. CDR3 DNA: TGTGCCAGCAGTTTAAGGAGCACAGATACGCAGTATTTT.

The chain is built from TRBV18 and TRBJ1-6, with D uncertain. CDR1 KGHSH and CDR2 LQKENI come from the germline V gene. Deletions cut 2 bases from V and 7 bases from J, with 9 bases between. CDR3 size: 14 residues. CDR3 protein: CASSPEAVNSPLHF. DNA of the CDR3: TGTGCCAGCTCACCAGAGGCAGTAAATTCACCCCTCCACTTT.

The chain carries TRBV14 and TRBJ2-1; 10 bases align to TRBD2. The germline CDR1 and CDR2 sequences are SGHDN and FVKESK. The CDR3 is 18 amino acids. Germline trimming cut 0 bases from V and 9 bases from J; bases unmatched to any gene: 14. In DNA, the CDR3 is TGTGCCAGCAGCCAAGACTTTCGAGCTAGCGGGAGAGTAGGTGAGCAGTTCTTC. Encoded protein: CASSQDFRASGRVGEQFF.

The rearrangement joins TRBV7-9 to TRBJ1-1; 7 nucleotides agree with TRBD1. The V segment lost 7 bases and the J segment 8 bases; nucleotides outside the gene matches: 7. The CDR3 is 12 residues long. The germline V gene encodes CDR1 SEHNR and CDR2 FQNEAQ (reference sequence). In DNA form, the CDR3 reads TGTGCCAGCATCAAAGGGACAGAAGAAGCTTTCTTT. Protein product: CASIKGTEEAFF.

The chain is built from TRBV14 and TRBJ2-1; TRBD1 aligns across 7 bases. Germline CDR1 reads SGHDN; CDR2 reads FVKESK. This CDR3 contains 16 residues. Trimming removed 3 bases from V and 2 bases from J; junction bases left unmatched: 7. The CDR3 protein is CASSHKQGTTYNEQFF. CDR3 nucleotides: TGTGCCAGCAGCCACAAACAGGGGACCACCTACAATGAGCAGTTCTTC.

The V and J genes are TRBV5-1 and TRBJ2-1; D is possibly TRBD2 (6 bases). This CDR3 is 13 amino acids long. V was shortened by 3 bases and J by 6 bases, with 10 bases between the two germline ends. Germline V gene lookup returns CDR1 SGHRS and CDR2 YFSETQ. The CDR3, as DNA: TGCGCCAGCAGCTCAACTAGCTTCAATGAGCAGTTCTTC. It encodes CASSSTSFNEQFF. Drawing the rest from reference TRBV5-1 and TRBJ2-1, the complete variable domain is KAGVTQTPRYLIKTRGQQVTLSCSPISGHRSVSWYQQTPGQGLQFLFEYFSETQRNKGNFPGRFSGRQFSNSRSEMNVSTLELGDSALYLCASSSTSFNEQFFGPGTRLTVL.

The genes are TRBV7-8 and TRBJ2-7; D tentatively fits TRBD1 or TRBD2 (5 bases each). Germline assignment: CDR1 SGHVS and CDR2 FQNEAQ. Trimming shortened V by 5 bases and J by 2 bases, and 19 bases separated the two germline ends. The CDR3 is 16 residues long. The CDR3 region has the DNA TGTGCCAGCAGCGGTACACGGGACCTTCCAACCTACGAGCAGTACTTC. It codes for CASSGTRDLPTYEQYF.

The V gene is TRBV11-2, the J gene TRBJ2-2; a weak D match, TRBD1 (6 bases). V was shortened by 6 bases and J by 7 bases, with 21 bases between the two germline ends. This CDR3 has 16 residues. Germline V lookup: CDR1 SGHAT, CDR2 FQNNGV. The DNA for the CDR3 is TGTGCCAGCAGGAAAAAAGGACAGTCGTGGGGCGGGGAGCTGTTTTTT. Its protein is CASRKKGQSWGGELFF.

This clone came up once. CDR3 sequence: CASSLQGEIGYGYTF. CDR3 bases: TGTGCCAGCAGCTTACAGGGGGAAATAGGGTATGGCTACACCTTC. This sequence joins TRBV7-6 and TRBJ1-2, with 7 bases aligning to TRBD1. The length of the CDR3 is 15 residues. V shed 2 bases and J 5 bases; nucleotides not matched to a gene: 8. CDR1 and CDR2 (germline): SGHVS, FNYEAQ.

As concerns this clone: Sequence at one end of the junction differs from germline and may be a read error. This rearrangement joins TRBV19 to TRBJ1-5, with 7 bases that match TRBD1. This CDR3 spans 16 amino acids. Germline CDR1 LNHDA, CDR2 SQIVND (reference sequence). CDR3 sequence reads: CASSRVDRDSNQPQHF. The CDR3 nucleotides read TGTGCCAGCAGTAGGGTTGACAGGGACAGCAATCAGCCCCAGCATTTT.

The genes are TRBV6-1 and TRBJ2-1, with D perhaps assigned TRBD1 or TRBD2 (5 bases each). CDR1 MNHNS and CDR2 SASEGT come from the germline V gene. The CDR3 is made up of 17 amino acids. Trimming took 4 bases from V and 5 from J, leaving 21 bases between them. DNA for the CDR3: TGTGCCAGCAGTGCCCGGGGCCAGCGTCGTCGGGACAATGAGCAGTTCTTC. Its translation is CASSARGQRRRDNEQFF.

The V gene is TRBV6-5, the J gene TRBJ2-1; 7 positions match TRBD1. Germline trimming cut 2 bases from V and 4 bases from J; bases unmatched to any gene: 5. The CDR3 is 15 residues long. The V gene's germline CDR1 is MNHEY and CDR2 SVGAGI. Written as DNA, the CDR3 is TGTGCCAGCAGTTACGAGGGGGCTAGGTACAATGAGCAGTTCTTC. It specifies CASSYEGARYNEQFF.

This clone was seen only once. The chain is built from TRBV6-1 and TRBJ1-4; D not resolved. The CDR3 extends over 13 amino acids. Trimming took 6 bases from V and 3 from J, leaving 8 bases between them. From germline, CDR1 is MNHNS and CDR2 SASEGT. CDR3 residues: CASRYGANEKLFF. In DNA, the CDR3 is TGTGCCAGCAGATACGGGGCTAATGAAAAACTGTTTTTT.

The rearrangement joins TRBV6-5 to TRBJ2-3; D is possibly TRBD1 or TRBD2 (5 bases each). Trimming took off 0 bases at V and 4 bases at J, with 11 bases between the two ends. CDR1 and CDR2 (germline): MNHEY, SVGAGI. This CDR3 has 15 amino acids. The CDR3 coding sequence is TGTGCCAGCAGTTACTCGAGGTTGGGACCAGATACGCAGTATTTT. Protein product: CASSYSRLGPDTQYF.

The J gene is TRBJ2-6, the V gene TRBV11-3; D uncertain. Per the germline V gene, CDR1 is SGHNT and CDR2 is YENEEA. This CDR3 is built from 15 residues. V dropped 2 bases and J dropped 1 base, with 6 bases sitting between them. The CDR3: CASSLSGSGANVLTF. The CDR3 bases are TGTGCCAGCAGCTTATCAGGATCTGGGGCCAACGTCCTGACTTTC. The variable domain in full, with the rest retrieved from reference TRBV11-3 and TRBJ2-6, is EAGVVQSPRYKIIEKKQPVAFWCNPISGHNTLYWYLQNLGQGPELLIRYENEEAVDDSQLPKDRFSAERLKGVDSTLKIQPAELGDSAVYLCASSLSGSGANVLTFGAGSRLTVL.

The chain combines TRBV4-2 with TRBJ1-3, with D hard to call. The ends were cut back, 1 base at V and 0 bases at J, with 10 bases in the middle. In germline, CDR1 is LGHNA, CDR2 YNFKEQ. CDR3 length: 16 amino acids. The CDR3 protein is CASSQGAVASGNTIYF. The DNA of the CDR3 is TGTGCCAGCAGCCAAGGGGCGGTTGCCTCTGGAAACACCATATATTTT.

This rearrangement joins TRBV6-4 to TRBJ2-7; D remains ambiguous. Germline CDR1 and CDR2: MRHNA and SNTAGT. V lost 5 bases and J lost 6, with 11 bases in between. The CDR3 sequence is 12 residues long. The CDR3, as DNA: TGTGCCAGCAGTCTAAGACGTGGCGAGCAGTACTTC. It translates to CASSLRRGEQYF.

This clone appeared a single time. The genes are TRBV5-4 and TRBJ2-5; possible D gene TRBD2, 6 bases. The CDR3 consists of 15 residues. Germline CDR1 reads SGHNT; CDR2 reads YYREEE (reference sequence). V dropped 4 bases and J dropped 9 bases, with 22 bases sitting between them. In nucleotides, the CDR3 is TGTGCCAGCAGCAACGGGGGTGGGATCAGGGTGGCCCAGTACTTC. Translating it yields CASSNGGGIRVAQYF.

This chain uses TRBV6-1 with TRBJ2-7; D is unclear. Germline lookup yields CDR1 MNHNS and CDR2 SASEGT. This CDR3 region has 13 residues. Trimming took 0 bases from V and 9 from J, leaving 12 bases between them. The CDR3 spells CASSEAGHLAQYF. As DNA, the CDR3 is TGTGCCAGCAGTGAAGCCGGCCACCTCGCGCAGTACTTC.

The chain employs TRBV2 and TRBJ2-7; possible D gene TRBD2, 6 bases. Deletions cut 7 bases from V and 6 bases from J, with 10 bases between. CDR3 size: 11 residues. The V gene's germline CDR1 is SNHLY and CDR2 FYNNEI. As DNA, the CDR3 is TGTGCCAGCAACCCCGGGGGCGAGCAGTACTTC. This encodes CASNPGGEQYF.

This chain links TRBV27 with TRBJ2-1; no firm D call. Germline CDR1 MNHEY, CDR2 SMNVEV (reference sequence). Trimming shortened V by 5 bases and J by 5 bases, and 7 bases separated the two germline ends. The CDR3 runs to 12 residues. The CDR3 is CASSALDNEQFF. DNA of the CDR3: TGTGCCAGCAGTGCCCTTGACAATGAGCAGTTCTTC.

The chain combines TRBV6-5 with TRBJ2-2; no reliable D call. The CDR3 covers 11 residues. The germline V and J ends were trimmed by 8 bases and 3 bases, with 4 bases remaining between them. Germline V gene sequence: CDR1 MNHEY, CDR2 SVGAGI. CDR3 in amino acids: CASGHTGELFF. The DNA for the CDR3 is TGTGCCAGCGGCCACACCGGGGAGCTGTTTTTT.

V usage is TRBV27 and J usage is TRBJ2-1, with D hard to call. This CDR3 has 18 amino acids. V dropped 0 bases and J dropped 1 base, with 16 bases sitting between them. Germline CDR1 reads MNHEY; CDR2 reads SMNVEV (reference sequence). The CDR3 region has the DNA TGTGCCAGCAGTTTATCGAAGAACGCGGTTCTTTCCTACAATGAGCAGTTCTTC. Translated, it gives CASSLSKNAVLSYNEQFF.

This clone appeared once. The chain joins TRBV28 to TRBJ2-5, with D possibly called TRBD1 or TRBD2 (5 bases each). Trimming took off 4 bases at V and 7 bases at J, with 16 bases between the two ends. This CDR3 comprises 14 residues. CDR1 MDHEN and CDR2 SYDVKM come from the germline V gene. CDR3 sequence (DNA): TGTGCCAGCAGTTCGCCGGGGCGGCTAGGGACCCAGTACTTC. Translation: CASSSPGRLGTQYF.

V usage is TRBV7-3 and J usage is TRBJ1-1; TRBD1 aligns across 7 bases. CDR3 length: 16 residues. Germline-derived CDR1 and CDR2 are SGHTA and FQGTGA. The J segment lost 3 bases and the V segment lost 4 bases, leaving 11 bases of the junction unmatched. CDR3 bases: TGTGCCAGCAGCTCCTTAGGCGGGACAGACTACACTGAAGCTTTCTTT. Its translation: CASSSLGGTDYTEAFF.